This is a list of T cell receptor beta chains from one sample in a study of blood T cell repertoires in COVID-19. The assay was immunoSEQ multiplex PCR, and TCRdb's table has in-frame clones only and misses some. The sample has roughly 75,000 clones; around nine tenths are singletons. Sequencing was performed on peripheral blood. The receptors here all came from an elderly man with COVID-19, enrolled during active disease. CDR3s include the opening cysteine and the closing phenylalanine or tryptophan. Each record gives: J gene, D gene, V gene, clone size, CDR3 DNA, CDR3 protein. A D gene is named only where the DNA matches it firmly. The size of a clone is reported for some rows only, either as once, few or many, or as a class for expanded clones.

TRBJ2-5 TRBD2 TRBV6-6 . TGTGCCAGCAGTTCCCTTCTAGCGGGGGGAGAGACCCAGTACTTC CASSSLLAGGETQYF
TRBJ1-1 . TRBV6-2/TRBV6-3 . TGTGCCAGCAGTTACGCAGGGGACACTGAAGCTTTCTTT CASSYAGDTEAFF
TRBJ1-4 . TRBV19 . TGTGCCAGTAGTGTCTCTCGGGGACTAGGGGATGAAAAACTGTTTTTT CASSVSRGLGDEKLFF
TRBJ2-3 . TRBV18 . TGTGCCAGCTCACTCTCCAAATCTGCGGGGGCGACAGATACGCAGTATTTT CASSLSKSAGATDTQYF
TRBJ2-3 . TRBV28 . TGTGCCAGCAGTACCGAGGAGGGCTATACGCAGTATTTT CASSTEEGYTQYF
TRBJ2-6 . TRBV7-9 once TGTGCCAGCAGCGCAGGAACTGGGGCCAACGTCCTGACTTTC CASSAGTGANVLTF
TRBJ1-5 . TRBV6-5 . TGTGCCAGCAGTCAAAACAGGGATCAGCCCCAGCATTTT CASSQNRDQPQHF
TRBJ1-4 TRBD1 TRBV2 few TGTGCCAGCAGCGCGGGACAGACCGAAATTGAAAAACTGTTTTTT CASSAGQTEIEKLFF
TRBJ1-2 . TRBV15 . TGTGCCACCAGCGGTGCCCTAGGCTATGGCTACACCTTC CATSGALGYGYTF
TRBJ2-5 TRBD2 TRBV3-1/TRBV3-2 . TGTGCCAGCAGCCAAGTACTAGCGGGGGGAGGGGAGACCCAGTACTTC CASSQVLAGGGETQYF
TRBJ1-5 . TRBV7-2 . TGTGCCAGCAGCCGCTATTCCGGGAATCAGCCCCAGCATTTT CASSRYSGNQPQHF
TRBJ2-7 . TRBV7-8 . TGTGCCAGCTCAGGGGACCACGAGCAGTACTTC CASSGDHEQYF